This passage covers 27 T cell receptor beta chains from one sample sequenced in a study of cytomegalovirus exposure and HLA in healthy donors. The repertoire was sequenced with immunoSEQ multiplex PCR; TCRdb's copy has only in-frame clones and lacks some. Among under 250,000 clones listed, about three quarters were seen once. Source material: PBMCs. The origin of the receptors is a woman younger than 45 in good health and CMV-seronegative.

J is TRBJ1-2 and V is TRBV27; possibly TRBD1 for D (5 bases). The CDR3 has 17 residues. Trimming took off 2 bases at V and 7 bases at J, with 23 bases between the two ends. The germline CDR1 and CDR2 sequences are MNHEY and SMNVEV (reference sequence). CDR3 coding DNA: TGTGCCAGCAGTTTAACCGCTCCCCGGGGGGAGATGGGTGGCTACACCTTC. Its translation: CASSLTAPRGEMGGYTF.

This clone has only a few counts. The genes are TRBV2 and TRBJ1-4; D unresolved. Trimming pared 5 bases from V and 5 bases from J, leaving 12 bases between. The CDR3 has 14 amino acids. In germline, CDR1 is SNHLY, CDR2 FYNNEI. CDR3 sequence (DNA): TGTGCCAGCAGTCCTCAGAATTTAAATGAAAAACTGTTTTTT. It encodes CASSPQNLNEKLFF.

The chain is built from TRBV6-6 and TRBJ1-3; D is perhaps TRBD1 (5 bases). Germline V gives CDR1 MNHNY, CDR2 SVGAGI (reference sequence). V lost 6 bases, J lost 8 bases, and 17 bases lay in between. CDR3 size: 14 residues. This CDR3 is CASSLGGGDYTIYF. The DNA of the CDR3 is TGTGCCAGCAGCCTGGGCGGAGGGGATTACACCATATATTTT.

This clone was seen just once. The chain recombines TRBV5-8 with TRBJ1-5, with 8 positions matching TRBD1. In germline, CDR1 is SGHTS, CDR2 YDEGEE. Trimming took 3 bases from V and 1 from J; bases not matched to a gene: 3. The CDR3 totals 15 residues. This chain's CDR3 is CASSWRQGSNQPQHF. CDR3 DNA sequence: TGTGCCAGCAGCTGGAGACAGGGGAGCAATCAGCCCCAGCATTTT.

This clone was counted once. The chain combines TRBV6-1 with TRBJ2-2; 7 bases are a match to TRBD2. Germline V gene data show CDR1 as MNHNS and CDR2 as SASEGT. V shed 5 bases, J shed 4 bases, and the junction held 4 bases outside the gene matches. CDR3 length equals 14 residues. CDR3 in DNA: TGTGCCAGCAGTAGGCCGGGAGGCACCGGGGAGCTGTTTTTT. It yields the protein CASSRPGGTGELFF.

The genes are TRBV6-1 and TRBJ2-2; D is unresolved. Looked up from germline, CDR1 is MNHNS and CDR2 is SASEGT. CDR3 length equals 12 residues. Trimming shortened V by 9 bases and J by 1 base, and 6 bases separated the two germline ends. The CDR3 DNA follows: TGTGCCAGACACAAGAACACCGGGGAGCTGTTTTTT. Its protein is CARHKNTGELFF.

The chain joins TRBV9 to TRBJ2-1; D is uncertain. The germline gives CDR1 SGDLS, CDR2 YYNGEE. V lost 3 bases to trimming and J lost 6 bases, with 16 bases between them. The CDR3 sequence is 15 residues long. CDR3 nucleotide sequence: TGTGCCAGCAGCGACGTATCTCACTTCGTCAATGAGCAGTTCTTC. It translates to CASSDVSHFVNEQFF. Full variable domain (outside the CDR3, taken from reference TRBV9 and TRBJ2-1): DSGVTQTPKHLITATGQRVTLRCSPRSGDLSVYWYQQSLDQGLQFLIQYYNGEERAKGNILERFSAQQFPDLHSELNLSSLELGDSALYFCASSDVSHFVNEQFFGPGTRLTVL.

The chain combines TRBV27 with TRBJ2-1; 16 bases map to TRBD2. The CDR3 has 19 residues. Trimming took 3 bases from V and 0 from J; bases not matched to a gene: 5. The V gene's germline CDR1 is MNHEY and CDR2 SMNVEV (reference sequence). CDR3 in DNA: TGTGCCAGCAGTTTTTTGGGACTAGCGGGAGGGGGCTCCTACAATGAGCAGTTCTTC. Translated: CASSFLGLAGGGSYNEQFF.

This clone occurred once. The chain recombines TRBV6-1 with TRBJ2-3; D perhaps matches TRBD1 (6 bases). The CDR3 is 19 residues long. V shed 2 bases and J shed 1 base, with 22 bases lying between them. Germline CDR1 and CDR2: MNHNS and SASEGT. The CDR3 DNA sequence: TGTGCCAGCAGTGAACGGTACACAGGGACATGGGACGGCACAGATACGCAGTATTTT. This gives the protein CASSERYTGTWDGTDTQYF.

The V gene is TRBV18, the J gene TRBJ2-3, with 12 bases that match TRBD2. The germline gives CDR1 KGHSH, CDR2 LQKENI. V shed 1 base, J shed 4 bases, and the junction held 3 bases outside the gene matches. The CDR3 is made up of 16 amino acids. CDR3 region: CASSPRASGGADTQYF. CDR3 in DNA: TGTGCCAGCTCACCACGGGCTAGCGGGGGGGCAGATACGCAGTATTTT.

The genes are TRBV19 and TRBJ2-7; the D gene is possibly TRBD2 (6 bases). Germline CDR1 reads LNHDA; CDR2 reads SQIVND (reference sequence). The V end was cut by 3 bases, the J end by 2 bases, with 11 bases between. The CDR3 runs 14 residues. The CDR3 spells CASSMREGPYEQYF. CDR3 bases: TGTGCCAGTAGTATGCGGGAAGGACCCTACGAGCAGTACTTC.

This clone has just one count. The chain is built from TRBV28 and TRBJ1-2; D may be TRBD1 (5 bases). Germline lookup yields CDR1 MDHEN and CDR2 SYDVKM. V lost 1 base, J lost 4 bases, and 13 bases lay in between. The CDR3 totals 15 residues. The CDR3 DNA sequence: TGTGCCAGCAGTTTATCGGGAGAGGGGACCTATGGCTACACCTTC. Amino acids: CASSLSGEGTYGYTF.

This sequence joins TRBV29-1 and TRBJ1-2, with TRBD1 identical over 8 bases. The germline CDR1 and CDR2 sequences are SQVTM and ANQGSEA. This CDR3 region has 15 residues. The trim removed 3 bases at V and 4 bases at J, leaving 10 bases unmatched. The CDR3 region is CSVDQGAHVGYGYTF. As DNA, the CDR3 is TGCAGCGTTGACCAGGGGGCTCACGTCGGCTATGGCTACACCTTC.

V and J are TRBV2 and TRBJ2-3, with TRBD2 matching over 8 bases. Germline V gene lookup returns CDR1 SNHLY and CDR2 FYNNEI. The V gene end was trimmed by 3 bases and the J gene end by 2 bases; junction bases not matched to a gene: 13. The CDR3 sequence is 18 residues long. The CDR3 spells CASSDGQGQRGITDTQYF. The CDR3 bases are TGTGCCAGCAGTGATGGGCAGGGGCAGCGGGGGATCACAGATACGCAGTATTTT.

This clone was recorded many times. The chain recombines TRBV28 with TRBJ1-1, with D maybe TRBD1 (5 bases). The CDR3 sequence is 15 residues long. V gave up 8 bases and J gave up 0 bases, with 16 bases separating them. Germline CDR1 and CDR2: MDHEN and SYDVKM. CDR3: CASLLGAPMNTEAFF. CDR3 DNA sequence: TGTGCCAGCCTCCTTGGGGCACCAATGAACACTGAAGCTTTCTTT. Full variable domain (rest looked up from reference TRBV28 and TRBJ1-1): DVKVTQSSRYLVKRTGEKVFLECVQDMDHENMFWYRQDPGLGLRLIYFSYDVKMKEKGDIPEGYSVSREKKERFSLILESASTNQTSMYLCASLLGAPMNTEAFFGQGTRLTVV.

The chain has TRBV7-9 and TRBJ1-2, with 8 bases identical to TRBD1. CDR3 length: 16 amino acids. The germline V gene has CDR1 SEHNR and CDR2 FQNEAQ (reference sequence). J gave up 0 bases and V 5 bases, and 8 bases lay outside the gene matches. In DNA form, the CDR3 reads TGTGCCAGCAGCCCACTGGACAGGGTGGCTAACTATGGCTACACCTTC. This codes for CASSPLDRVANYGYTF.

The genes are TRBV11-2 and TRBJ1-2; D gene uncertain. The CDR3 sequence is 15 residues long. V lost 4 bases to trimming and J lost 2 bases, with 14 bases between them. CDR1 is SGHAT and CDR2 is FQNNGV in the germline V gene. In nucleotides, the CDR3 is TGTGCCAGCAGCTCCGAACTCAGGATAAACTATGGCTACACCTTC. It yields the protein CASSSELRINYGYTF.

The chain uses TRBV6-1 and TRBJ2-2; 8 positions match TRBD1. The CDR3 length is 14 residues. With 7 bases clipped from V and 5 bases from J, the junction kept 6 bases outside the gene matches. Per the germline V gene, CDR1 is MNHNS and CDR2 is SASEGT. The CDR3: CASTPGGATGELFF. The CDR3 nucleotides read TGTGCCAGCACCCCAGGGGGCGCGACCGGGGAGCTGTTTTTT.

In DNA form, the CDR3 reads TGTGCCATAGGACTCTTGGAGCAGTTCTTC. Translating it yields CAIGLLEQFF. The V and J genes are TRBV10-3 and TRBJ2-1; D may be TRBD2 (5 bases). The germline gives CDR1 ENHRY, CDR2 SYGVKD. V dropped 9 bases and J dropped 10 bases, with 10 bases sitting between them. The CDR3 sequence is 10 residues long.

This CDR3 is CASSYGLGGNQPQHF. CDR3 bases: TGTGCCAGCAGTTACGGTCTCGGGGGCAATCAGCCCCAGCATTTT. The genes are TRBV6-5 and TRBJ1-5; D not resolved. Per the germline V gene, CDR1 is MNHEY and CDR2 is SVGAGI. There are 15 residues in the CDR3. V shed 2 bases and J shed 2 bases, with 10 bases lying between them.

This clone was seen a handful of times. The chain is built from TRBV10-3 and TRBJ2-2, with TRBD2 as a possible D gene (6 bases). This CDR3 has 14 residues. The germline CDR1 and CDR2 sequences are ENHRY and SYGVKD. Trimming stripped 4 bases from V and 0 bases from J, with 6 bases between. The CDR3 DNA follows: TGTGCCATCAGTGCTAGCGCGAACACCGGGGAGCTGTTTTTT. Translating it yields CAISASANTGELFF.

The chain uses TRBV7-3 and TRBJ1-1; D ambiguous. The CDR3 extends over 13 amino acids. Germline CDR1 reads SGHTA; CDR2 reads FQGTGA. V lost 3 bases and J lost 4, with 9 bases in between. The CDR3 nucleotides read TGTGCCAGCAGCTTTAACAGTTTCACTGAAGCTTTCTTT. Amino acids: CASSFNSFTEAFF.

This clone has only a few counts. DNA for the CDR3: TGTGCCAGCACCCGCAGGGAGGGTAAAGGCAATGAGCAGTTCTTC. Amino acids: CASTRREGKGNEQFF. The V and J genes are TRBV27 and TRBJ2-1; TRBD2 matches at 7 bases. Germline V gives CDR1 MNHEY, CDR2 SMNVEV (reference sequence). The CDR3 spans 15 residues. J gave up 6 bases and V 7 bases, and 12 bases lay outside the gene matches.

The rearrangement links TRBV5-1 to TRBJ1-2; D might be TRBD1 (5 bases). CDR3 length: 13 residues. Germline loops: CDR1 SGHRS, CDR2 YFSETQ. V dropped 6 bases and J dropped 0 bases, with 9 bases sitting between them. CDR3 sequence reads: CASNTGANYGYTF. The CDR3 bases are TGCGCCAGCAATACAGGCGCTAACTATGGCTACACCTTC.

This CDR3 is CASSPGHLLLTDTQYF. In DNA, the CDR3 is TGCGCCAGCAGCCCGGGACACTTACTCCTCACAGATACGCAGTATTTT. The chain couples TRBV5-1 to TRBJ2-3, with D maybe TRBD1 (6 bases). V lost 4 bases and J 2 bases, leaving 17 bases between the germline ends. Germline CDR1 SGHRS, CDR2 YFSETQ. The CDR3 covers 16 residues. The complete variable domain, with remaining parts taken from reference TRBV5-1 and TRBJ2-3, reads KAGVTQTPRYLIKTRGQQVTLSCSPISGHRSVSWYQQTPGQGLQFLFEYFSETQRNKGNFPGRFSGRQFSNSRSEMNVSTLELGDSALYLCASSPGHLLLTDTQYFGPGTRLTVL.

The chain carries TRBV27 and TRBJ2-7; a possible D gene is TRBD1 (6 bases). Trimming shortened V by 3 bases and J by 6 bases, and 15 bases separated the two germline ends. Germline CDR1 and CDR2: MNHEY and SMNVEV (reference sequence). This CDR3 comprises 14 residues. CDR3 in amino acids: CASSFDRFGGEQYF. CDR3 DNA sequence: TGTGCCAGCAGTTTCGACAGGTTCGGTGGCGAGCAGTACTTC.

Written as DNA, the CDR3 is TGTGCCAGCAGCCGGGGAGGGCGCTACGAGCAGTACTTC. Translated, it gives CASSRGGRYEQYF. The gene calls are TRBV14 and TRBJ2-7; 7 nucleotides match TRBD2. Germline V gene lookup returns CDR1 SGHDN and CDR2 FVKESK. The CDR3 length is 13 residues. V lost 4 bases and J lost 3; bases outside the gene matches: 3.